In its sample, the clone carrying this T cell receptor beta chain was seen a few times. Its antigen is not known. V lost 6 bases to trimming and J lost 4 bases, with 18 bases between them. This CDR3 spans 16 amino acids. TCRdb itself ran the RT-PCR reads through MiXCR, one entry per CDR3 protein. Of about 800,000 distinct CDR3 sequences detected, 21% appear once; the ten largest clones hold roughly 10%. This entry is derived from a study of response to subunit inactivated influenza vaccine. Study findings and constraints: The authors suggested that few new T cells are recruited per seasonal influenza vaccination.

Sequenced material: PBMCs from blood, taken roughly 5 days after vaccination. The chain has TRBV12-3 or TRBV12-4 and TRBJ2-2; possibly TRBD2 for D (7 bases). The TCR was taken from a man aged 50 to 59 who received an inactivated influenza vaccine. CDR3 residues: CASRGGPGLITGELFF. The CDR3 DNA reads TGTGCCAGCAGGGGGGGGCCGGGACTCATCACCGGGGAGCTGTTTTTT.